The 9 T cell receptor beta chains below come from one sample, sequenced in a study of cytomegalovirus exposure and HLA in healthy donors. PCR primers comprised 60 Vbeta and 13 Jbeta primers. Assay used: immunoSEQ multiplex PCR; TCRdb lists only in-frame clones, some missing. Of 150,000 to 200,000 clones listed, 81% are singletons. The specimen sequenced was PBMCs. These receptor sequences come from a woman aged 50 to 65 in good health and CMV-seronegative.

The chain recombines TRBV7-9 with TRBJ2-2; weak D call: TRBD2 (5 bases). Germline V gene sequence: CDR1 SEHNR, CDR2 FQNEAQ (reference sequence). There are 14 residues in the CDR3. V was trimmed by 3 bases and J by 0 bases, leaving 5 bases between them. CDR3 region: CASSFGANTGELFF. The CDR3 DNA sequence: TGTGCCAGCAGCTTCGGGGCGAACACCGGGGAGCTGTTTTTT.

The CDR3 DNA reads as TGTGCCAGCAGCCTTCATACGACTAGCGGGACCGGATACGAGCAGTACTTC. This gives the protein CASSLHTTSGTGYEQYF. V and J are TRBV4-2 and TRBJ2-7, with 11 bases identical to TRBD2. The germline CDR1 and CDR2 sequences are LGHNA and YNFKEQ. V shed 4 bases and J 4 bases; nucleotides not matched to a gene: 12. CDR3 length: 17 amino acids.

V gene TRBV19 combines with J gene TRBJ2-7; 14 bases are a match to TRBD2. The germline gives CDR1 LNHDA, CDR2 SQIVND (reference sequence). The CDR3 spans 18 residues. J gave up 6 bases and V 5 bases, and 15 bases lay outside the gene matches. The CDR3 loop is CASSHRTSGRNIPTEQYF. As DNA, the CDR3 is TGTGCCAGTAGTCACCGGACTAGCGGGAGGAACATCCCCACCGAGCAGTACTTC.

About this clone itself: An end of the junction does not agree with germline; a read error may underlie this. The chain is built from TRBV7-6 and TRBJ1-3; D remains unclear. The CDR3 is made up of 16 amino acids. The germline V gene has CDR1 SGHVS and CDR2 FNYEAQ. The CDR3 nucleotides read TGTGCCAGCAGCGCAAGTCCGGGGATCTCTGGAAACACCACATATTTT. This encodes CASSASPGISGNTTYF.

The chain is built from TRBV6-5 and TRBJ2-7; D might be TRBD2 (6 bases). The CDR3 totals 14 residues. Germline V gene lookup returns CDR1 MNHEY and CDR2 SVGAGI. The V gene lost 4 bases and the J gene lost 6 bases, with 16 bases spanning the gap. The CDR3 sequence is CASSSPGLPAEQYF. The CDR3 DNA reads as TGTGCCAGCAGTTCTCCGGGACTCCCAGCCGAGCAGTACTTC.

The rearrangement uses TRBV6-6 and TRBJ2-7; 8 nucleotides match TRBD2. Germline trimming cut 5 bases from V and 2 bases from J; bases unmatched to any gene: 8. The germline V gene has CDR1 MNHNY and CDR2 SVGAGI (reference sequence). The length of the CDR3 is 15 residues. CDR3 DNA: TGTGCCAGCAGTACTCATAGCGGGGTTACCTACGAGCAGTACTTC. Encoded protein: CASSTHSGVTYEQYF.

The chain combines TRBV5-8 with TRBJ2-6; 10 nucleotides match TRBD1. This CDR3 region has 19 residues. J gave up 1 base and V 0 bases, and 7 bases lay outside the gene matches. Germline CDR1 and CDR2: SGHTS and YDEGEE. The CDR3 loop is CASSLVVGTGVSGANVLTF. Written as DNA, the CDR3 is TGTGCCAGCAGCTTGGTGGTTGGGACAGGGGTTTCTGGGGCCAACGTCCTGACTTTC.

The gene calls are TRBV7-8 and TRBJ2-7; D remains ambiguous. CDR3 length: 14 residues. Trimming pared 2 bases from V and 3 bases from J, leaving 11 bases between. CDR1 and CDR2 from the germline V gene are SGHVS and FQNEAQ. CDR3 nucleotide sequence: TGTGCCAGCAGCTTAATGCCCAGAAACTACGAGCAGTACTTC. It specifies CASSLMPRNYEQYF.

The V gene is TRBV18, the J gene TRBJ2-3; 11 bases are a match to TRBD1. The V segment lost 3 bases and the J segment 2 bases; nucleotides outside the gene matches: 1. Looked up from germline, CDR1 is KGHSH and CDR2 is LQKENI. The CDR3 totals 15 residues. The DNA of the CDR3 is TGTGCCAGCTCACCGGGACAGGGGGACACAGATACGCAGTATTTT. Its protein product is CASSPGQGDTDTQYF.